Listed here are 7 T cell receptor beta chains from one sample, sequenced in a study of graft-versus-host responses after intestinal transplantation. The repertoire was sequenced with immunoSEQ multiplex PCR; TCRdb's copy has only in-frame clones and lacks some. The sample contains 40,000 or so clones, about 92% of which appear only once. The specimen comprised PBMCs, sampled roughly 110 weeks after intestinal transplantation. All receptors derive from a human patient who received an intestinal transplant, so some T cells may come from the graft donor.

The chain combines TRBV6-1 with TRBJ1-5; D is ambiguous. This CDR3 comprises 19 residues. Germline V gene lookup returns CDR1 MNHNS and CDR2 SASEGT. Trimming took 1 base from V and 0 from J, leaving 19 bases between them. CDR3 sequence (DNA): TGTGCCAGCAGTGAAGGGGAGGTCGGGCAGCTGTATAGCAATCAGCCCCAGCATTTT. Encoded protein: CASSEGEVGQLYSNQPQHF.

The chain is built from TRBV2 and TRBJ1-5; a possible D gene is TRBD1 (5 bases). Germline V gene lookup returns CDR1 SNHLY and CDR2 FYNNEI. The length of the CDR3 is 15 residues. Deletions cut 3 bases from V and 4 bases from J, with 13 bases between. Here the CDR3 reads CASSEGFPGNQPQHF. The CDR3 nucleotides are TGTGCCAGCAGTGAGGGATTTCCAGGGAATCAGCCCCAGCATTTT.

The chain is built from TRBV11-2 and TRBJ2-1; D is perhaps TRBD1 (6 bases). The CDR3 is 15 residues long. Trimming stripped 1 base from V and 4 bases from J, with 11 bases between. Germline assignment: CDR1 SGHAT and CDR2 FQNNGV. Here the CDR3 reads CASSLAGVIYNEQFF. The CDR3 DNA follows: TGTGCCAGCAGCTTAGCAGGGGTTATATACAATGAGCAGTTCTTC. Supplemented by reference TRBV11-2 and TRBJ2-1, the full variable domain reads EAGVAQSPRYKIIEKRQSVAFWCNPISGHATLYWYQQILGQGPKLLIQFQNNGVVDDSQLPKDRFSAERLKGVDSTLKIQPAKLEDSAVYLCASSLAGVIYNEQFFGPGTRLTVL.

This clone appeared once. The chain is built from TRBV5-6 and TRBJ2-7, with TRBD1 matching over 10 bases. Germline V gives CDR1 SGHDT, CDR2 YYEEEE. V gave up 4 bases and J gave up 4 bases; unmatched junction bases: 8. This CDR3 is 15 amino acids long. CDR3 DNA sequence: TGTGCCAGCAGCCCGCCGGGACAGGGGTTTTACGAGCAGTACTTC. Encoded protein: CASSPPGQGFYEQYF.

The V call is TRBV5-1, the J call TRBJ1-1, with 8 positions matching TRBD1. From germline, CDR1 is SGHRS and CDR2 YFSETQ. The junction had 9 bases not matched to a gene; V was cut back by 7 bases and J by 1 base. This CDR3 comprises 15 residues. The CDR3 DNA reads TGCGCCAGCCAAGCTTCAGGGGGCCAGAACACTGAAGCTTTCTTT. This translates into CASQASGGQNTEAFF.

The chain combines TRBV7-2 with TRBJ2-1; D call uncertain. The CDR3 contains 13 residues. Trimming shortened V by 1 base and J by 10 bases, and 11 bases separated the two germline ends. Germline assignment: CDR1 SGHTA and CDR2 FQGNSA. CDR3 coding DNA: TGTGCCAGCAGCTTAGATGCTAGAGAGGAGCAGTTCTTC. Residues: CASSLDAREEQFF.

The chain couples TRBV6-5 to TRBJ1-5; a weak D match, TRBD1 (5 bases). This CDR3 has 15 amino acids. V was clipped by 5 bases and J by 6 bases, with 17 bases between them. Germline V lookup: CDR1 MNHEY, CDR2 SVGAGI. CDR3 DNA: TGTGCCAGCAGTGCAGGGAATTCTAGAGGTCAGCCCCAGCATTTT. Translated, it gives CASSAGNSRGQPQHF.